What follows is one T cell receptor beta chain and its context. This clone was observed a handful of times. Its antigen is unknown. Per-nucleotide qualities are absent, and no much larger clonotype sits a single base away. Each donor gave one peripheral blood draw, averaging roughly 100 mL, which was collected into heparinised tubes. Naive, central memory, regulatory and stem cell-like memory CD4+ T cells were sorted on a BD FACSAria II using a panel including CD45RO, CCR7, CD25, CD127, CD95 and CD27. Purity was above 98% for every sorted population. Right away, PBMCs were isolated by Lymphoprep density gradient centrifugation and were stained directly, with no culture step. So that batch effects would be minimized, each experiment stained and sorted samples in pairs, pairing one healthy donor with one patient. These data come from a study of beta chain features in type 1 diabetes (dated by TCRdb to 2017 to 2018). Regarding the research as a whole: Mean age, gender distribution, total cell number and subset yield were not different between patients and healthy donors. A total of 100 million to 140 million sorted cells were examined across all samples, and the number of cells per subset was strongly correlated with RNA yield. In the study, TCRB repertoires of sorted circulating CD4+ T cell subsets from recently diagnosed type 1 diabetes patients were compared with those of matched healthy donors. Whereas all 30 or so donors provided naive and central memory subsets, regulatory and stem cell-like memory subsets were isolated from just 8 patients and about eight healthy donors.

Results the study describes overall, beyond this receptor: PCR may preferentially amplify shorter templates, but because patient and control samples were amplified and corrected together, any resulting skew would affect both groups equally. Sequencing cDNA rather than genomic DNA could over-represent highly expressing activated cells, although activation and CD3 levels did not differ between groups. The naive, central memory and regulatory TCRB repertoires appeared to resemble one another more closely among patients than among healthy donors. Fewer insertions and more nucleotide deletions at VDJ recombination sites were observed in patients with type 1 diabetes, implying thymic rearrangement abnormalities. In all four CD4+ subsets, TCRB CDR3 length was moderately but significantly shorter in type 1 diabetes patients. HLA sub-analyses involved small numbers of individuals, so any influence of HLA type on TCRB rearrangement remained unresolved.

All of the isolated RNA was reverse transcribed with the High Capacity cDNA Reverse Transcription Kit, so expressed TCRB transcripts were sequenced. Deep immunoSEQ sequencing was applied to naive, central memory and regulatory T cell samples, giving an average of about 3.6 million total reads per sample. Sorted cells were lysed in RLT buffer, and RNA was extracted using DNase-treated RNeasy Micro or Mini kits according to cell number. To prevent cross-contamination, every cell subset was processed on its own, while patient and healthy donor samples were processed together. The immunoSEQ multiplex PCR was used to amplify TCRB sequences from cDNA, yielding 87-bp fragments that span the CDR3 region. The amplicons were sequenced using the Illumina HiSeq platform. The study's processing was this. Synthetic template baselines were used to correct PCR bias computationally, reads within Hamming distance 2 were collapsed together, and singletons that could not be merged were discarded. Reads were aligned against IMGT so that V, D and J genes, CDR3 length and insertions or deletions at six rearrangement sites could be assigned. Within each subset, clonotype counts were normalized to the number of sorted cells before true diversity and Gini coefficients were calculated with the tcR R package. Repertoire sharing was quantified using the overlap coefficient calculated on TCRB nucleotide sequences. Out-of-frame TCRB sequences from naive cells were analyzed as a proxy for the pre-selection repertoire. Here the immuneACCESS table is served through TCRdb, limited to in-frame sequences with V and J called. Missing clones are a known gap in these copies; in checked studies unresolved V genes cover under half, and the rest lacks a known reason. The V and J calls and clone size are taken from that table; D and trimming were inferred from the DNA. In all, the sample holds hundreds of thousands of clones, and 9.6% of those were seen once. Just under 0.035% of the sample is in the top ten clones.

The CDR3, from cysteine to phenylalanine, totals 13 residues. The CDR3 DNA has 39 bases and is translated from base 1. The germline V gene (reference sequence) yields GTSNPN for CDR1 and SVGIG for CDR2. Cut back by 1 base and 7 bases, the V and J ends lie 10 bases apart. The V and J genes are TRBV30 and TRBJ1-4; D gene: possibly TRBD1, on 5 matching bases. The sequence derives from a woman under 30 in good health. The specimen was naive CD4+ T cells from blood. In the paper's terms, the cell subset or site label means: true naive CD4+ T cells. Here is the DNA: TGTGCCTGGAGTGGGGATCAGGGTGAAAAACTGTTTTTT. Protein translation: CAWSGDQGEKLFF.